This entry is about one TCR beta chain. This sample was taken from a study of technical replicates of blood from a few donors. Profiling relied on immunoSEQ multiplex PCR, and the TCRdb table lists in-frame clones only, not all of them. The top ten clones hold around 0.23% of a sample with about 100,000 clones, approximately 96% of them seen once. Sequencing used T cells isolated from PBMCs. The clonotype originates from a human donor in good health.

CDR3 bases: TGTGCCAGCAGTTTTAACTCGAGGTACGAGCAGTACTTC. Amino acid sequence: CASSFNSRYEQYF. The J gene is TRBJ2-7, the V gene TRBV28, with D hard to call. V was trimmed by 3 bases and J by 4 bases, leaving 10 bases between them. Germline CDR1 and CDR2: MDHEN and SYDVKM. CDR3 length equals 13 residues. Full variable domain (outside the CDR3, taken from reference TRBV28 and TRBJ2-7): DVKVTQSSRYLVKRTGEKVFLECVQDMDHENMFWYRQDPGLGLRLIYFSYDVKMKEKGDIPEGYSVSREKKERFSLILESASTNQTSMYLCASSFNSRYEQYFGPGTRLTVT.